This T cell receptor beta chain was sequenced during a study of cytomegalovirus exposure and HLA in healthy donors. On the study more broadly: HLA-typed donors contributed 80 million to 85 million unique TCRs, which were held in an early data release. Study observations and caveats: A later analysis revealed that TCR association rates differed between HLA loci, peaking at DRB1 and bottoming out at HLA-C.

As for this clone: Antigen unknown.

13 Jbeta primers and 60 Vbeta primers were used for the PCR. The protocol was immunoSEQ multiplex PCR, while the TCRdb copy is restricted to in-frame clones and leaves out a portion. The top ten clones hold approximately 5.6% of a sample with about 92,000 clones, just under 85% of them seen once. This sequence originates from a woman aged 18-29 years in good health and CMV-seropositive. The sample was PBMCs.

The CDR3 region is CASSDQGIGNQPQHF. For the CDR3, the DNA is TGTGCCAGCAGTGATCAGGGGATCGGCAATCAGCCCCAGCATTTT. The chain employs TRBV6-1 and TRBJ1-5, with TRBD1 as a possible D gene (6 bases). Germline values: CDR1 MNHNS, CDR2 SASEGT. The length of the CDR3 is 15 residues. Trimming took off 3 bases at V and 2 bases at J, with 11 bases between the two ends.